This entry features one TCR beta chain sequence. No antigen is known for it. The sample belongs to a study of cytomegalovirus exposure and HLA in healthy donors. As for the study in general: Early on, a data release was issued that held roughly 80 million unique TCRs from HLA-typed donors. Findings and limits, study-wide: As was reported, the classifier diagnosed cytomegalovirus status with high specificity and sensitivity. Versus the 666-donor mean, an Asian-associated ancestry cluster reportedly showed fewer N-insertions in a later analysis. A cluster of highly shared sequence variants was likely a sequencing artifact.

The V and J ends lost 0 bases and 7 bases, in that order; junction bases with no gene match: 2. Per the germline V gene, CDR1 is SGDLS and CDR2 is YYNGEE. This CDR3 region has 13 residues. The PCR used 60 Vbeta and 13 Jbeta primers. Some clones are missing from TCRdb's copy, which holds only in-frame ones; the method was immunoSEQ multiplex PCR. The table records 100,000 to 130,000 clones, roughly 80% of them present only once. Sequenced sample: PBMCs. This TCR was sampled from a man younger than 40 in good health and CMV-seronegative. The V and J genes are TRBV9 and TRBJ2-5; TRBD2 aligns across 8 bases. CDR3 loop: CASSVGSGATQYF. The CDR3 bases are TGTGCCAGCAGCGTAGGTAGCGGGGCGACCCAGTACTTC. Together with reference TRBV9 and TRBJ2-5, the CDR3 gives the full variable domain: DSGVTQTPKHLITATGQRVTLRCSPRSGDLSVYWYQQSLDQGLQFLIQYYNGEERAKGNILERFSAQQFPDLHSELNLSSLELGDSALYFCASSVGSGATQYFGPGTRLLVL.